The T cell receptor (beta chain) under discussion was sequenced for a study of blood T cell repertoires in COVID-19. Germline lookup yields CDR1 MGHDK and CDR2 SYGVNS. The CDR3 length is 13 residues. Trimming took 4 bases from V and 6 from J, leaving 13 bases between them. Repertoires were generated with immunoSEQ multiplex PCR, while TCRdb's copy carries only in-frame clones and drops some. Among over 300,000 clones listed, under 90% were seen once. Sequencing was done on a sample of PBMCs or T cells enriched from blood (not recorded which). The sequence came from a young woman who had recovered from COVID-19. The chain couples TRBV25-1 to TRBJ2-7; D uncertain. The CDR3 sequence: CASSGVNSGEQYF. The DNA of the CDR3 is TGTGCCAGCAGTGGGGTGAATTCGGGCGAGCAGTACTTC.